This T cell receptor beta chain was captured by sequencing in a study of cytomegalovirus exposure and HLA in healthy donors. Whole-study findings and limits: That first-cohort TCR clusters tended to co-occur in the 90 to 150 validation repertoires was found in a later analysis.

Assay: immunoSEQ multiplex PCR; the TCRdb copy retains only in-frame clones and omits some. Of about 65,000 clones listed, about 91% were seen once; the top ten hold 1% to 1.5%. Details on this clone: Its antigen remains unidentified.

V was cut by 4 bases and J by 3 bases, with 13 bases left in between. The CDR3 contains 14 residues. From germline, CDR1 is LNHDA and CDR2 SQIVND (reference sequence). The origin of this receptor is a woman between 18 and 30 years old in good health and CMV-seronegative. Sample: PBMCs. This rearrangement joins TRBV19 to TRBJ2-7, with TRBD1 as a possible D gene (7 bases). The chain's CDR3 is CASSTSRGDYEQYF. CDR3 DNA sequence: TGTGCCAGTAGTACCTCCAGGGGGGACTACGAGCAGTACTTC.